This T cell receptor (beta chain) came from a study of T cell responses to AZD1222 COVID-19 vaccine. The CDR3 totals 16 residues. Study results and caveats: Of spike-specific TCRs, nearly half reportedly target regions left unmutated in variants.

Comment on this clone: Its antigen is not known.

Profiled with immunoSEQ multiplex PCR; TCRdb holds only in-frame clones, not every one. The sample has just over 150,000 clones, over 90% seen once; the top ten hold about 1.6%. This clonotype originated in an adult who received the AZD1222 COVID-19 vaccine. This specimen consisted of peripheral blood, obtained 28 days after the second AZD1222 dose. The chain recombines TRBV1 with TRBJ1-3; the table's TRBD1 call for D was not verified on the DNA. TRBV1 is assigned pseudogene status. The CDR3 coding sequence is TGCACCAGCAGCTCCTCGGACAGGAGAACTGGAAACACCATATATTTT. It yields the protein CTSSSSDRRTGNTIYF.